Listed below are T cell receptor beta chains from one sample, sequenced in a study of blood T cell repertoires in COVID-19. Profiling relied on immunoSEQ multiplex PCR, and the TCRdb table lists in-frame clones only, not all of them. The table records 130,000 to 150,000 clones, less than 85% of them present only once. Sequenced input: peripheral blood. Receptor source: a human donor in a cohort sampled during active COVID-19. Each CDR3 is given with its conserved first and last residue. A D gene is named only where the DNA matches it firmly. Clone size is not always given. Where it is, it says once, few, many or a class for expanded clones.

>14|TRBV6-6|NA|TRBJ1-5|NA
TGTGCCAGCAGGGGAGATAGTAATGTTCAGCCCCAGCATTTT
CASRGDSNVQPQHF
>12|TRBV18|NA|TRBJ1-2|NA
TGTGCCAGCTCACCCGACTCCTATGGCTACACCTTC
CASSPDSYGYTF
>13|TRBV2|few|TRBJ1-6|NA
TGTGCCAGCGCCGGGACACCTAATTCACCCCTCCACTTT
CASAGTPNSPLHF
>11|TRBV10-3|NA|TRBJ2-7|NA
TGTGCCATCAGTGGCGGCTACGAGCAGTACTTC
CAISGGYEQYF
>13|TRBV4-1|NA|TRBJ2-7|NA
TGCGCCAGCAGCCAAGCCCTTACCTACGAGCAGTACTTC
CASSQALTYEQYF
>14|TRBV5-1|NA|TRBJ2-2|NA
TGCGCCAGCAGCCTACTGACTAGCACCGGGGAGCTGTTTTTT
CASSLLTSTGELFF
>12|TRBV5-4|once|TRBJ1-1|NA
TGTGCCAGCAGCTTGGGGGCAGAACATGCTTTCTTT
CASSLGAEHAFF
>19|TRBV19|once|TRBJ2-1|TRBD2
TGTGCCAGTAGTATAGGAAGAGGAGCGGGGCCGAATAACCACAATGAGCAGTTCTTC
CASSIGRGAGPNNHNEQFF
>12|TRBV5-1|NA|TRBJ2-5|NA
TGCGCCAGCAGCCCGGGGGTTGAGACCCAGTACTTC
CASSPGVETQYF
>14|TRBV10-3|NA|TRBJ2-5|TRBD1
TGTGCCATCAGAGAGGACAGGGCAGGAGAGACCCAGTACTTC
CAIREDRAGETQYF
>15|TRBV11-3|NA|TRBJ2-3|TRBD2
TGTGCCAGCAGCTTAGCGGGGGGGCCGGCAGATACGCAGTATTTT
CASSLAGGPADTQYF
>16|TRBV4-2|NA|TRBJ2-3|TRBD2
TGTGCCAGCAGCCAAGGCTTGCCGGGGGGGACAGATACGCAGTATTTT
CASSQGLPGGTDTQYF
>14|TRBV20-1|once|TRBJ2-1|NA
TGCAGTGCTAGTCAGGGGTCTCCGTTTCATGAGCAGTTCTTC
CSASQGSPFHEQFF
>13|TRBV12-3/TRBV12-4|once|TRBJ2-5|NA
TGTGCCAGCAGTCTTACGGGACTAGAGACCCAGTACTTC
CASSLTGLETQYF
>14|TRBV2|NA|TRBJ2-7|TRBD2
TGTGCCAGCAGGATGACTAGCGGGGGCTACGAGCAGTACTTC
CASRMTSGGYEQYF
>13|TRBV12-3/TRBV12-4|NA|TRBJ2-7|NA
TGTGCCAGCAGTTCGGACAGCCCCTACGAGCAGTACTTC
CASSSDSPYEQYF
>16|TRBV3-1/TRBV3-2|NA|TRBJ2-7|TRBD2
TGTGCCAGCAGCCTCGGACTAGCGGGGGCCTCCTACGAGCAGTACTTC
CASSLGLAGASYEQYF
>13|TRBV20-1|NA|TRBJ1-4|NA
TGCAGTGCTAGTTTGGCAGGGGTGGGAAAACTGTTTTTT
CSASLAGVGKLFF
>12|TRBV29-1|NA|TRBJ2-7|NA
TGCAGCGTCCGAGAGGGTGCCTACGAGCAGTACTTC
CSVREGAYEQYF
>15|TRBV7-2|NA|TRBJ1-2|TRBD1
TGTGCCAGCAGCTCAGGACAGGGGGGCGACTATGGCTACACCTTC
CASSSGQGGDYGYTF
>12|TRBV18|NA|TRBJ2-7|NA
TGTGCCAGCTCACCAGGAGGGCCCGAGCAGTACTTC
CASSPGGPEQYF
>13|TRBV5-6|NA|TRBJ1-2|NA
TGTGCCAGCAGCTTTTACACTTCGAGGGGCTACACCTTC
CASSFYTSRGYTF
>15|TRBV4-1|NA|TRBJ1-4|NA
TGCGCCAGCAGCCAAGAGACCCAGCGTAATGAAAAACTGTTTTTT
CASSQETQRNEKLFF
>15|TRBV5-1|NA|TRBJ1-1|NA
TGCGCCAGCAGCTTGGGACAAGTCAGCACCACTGAAGCTTTCTTT
CASSLGQVSTTEAFF
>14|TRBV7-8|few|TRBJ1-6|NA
TGTGCCAGCGTTAGTCGCCTCTTGAATTCACCCCTCCACTTT
CASVSRLLNSPLHF
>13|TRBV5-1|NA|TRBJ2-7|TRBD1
TGCGCCAGTGCCGGGACAGGGCTCTACGAGCAGTACTTC
CASAGTGLYEQYF
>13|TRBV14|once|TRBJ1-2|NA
TGTGCCAGCAGCGGTCTACCAGGGTATGGCTACACCTTC
CASSGLPGYGYTF
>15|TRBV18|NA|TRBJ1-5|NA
TGTGCCAGCTCACCAGAGGGCGGTTTATATCAGCCCCAGCATTTT
CASSPEGGLYQPQHF
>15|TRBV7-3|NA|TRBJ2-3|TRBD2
TGTGCCAGCAGCCTGAACCCGGGGGGAGCAGATACGCAGTATTTT
CASSLNPGGADTQYF
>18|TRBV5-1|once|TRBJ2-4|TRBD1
TGCGCCAGCAGCTTGGCCGGGACAGGCCAACTAGCCAAAAACATTCAGTACTTC
CASSLAGTGQLAKNIQYF
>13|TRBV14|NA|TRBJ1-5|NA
TGTGCCAGCAGCCGGCAGTTTAATCAGCCCCAGCATTTT
CASSRQFNQPQHF
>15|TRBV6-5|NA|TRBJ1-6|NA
TGTGCCAGCAGTCGGGACAATTTTTATAATTCACCCCTCCACTTT
CASSRDNFYNSPLHF
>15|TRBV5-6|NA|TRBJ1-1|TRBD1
TGTGCCAGCAGCCACCGGACAGGGCTGAACACTGAAGCTTTCTTT
CASSHRTGLNTEAFF
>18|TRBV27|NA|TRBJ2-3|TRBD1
TGTGCCAGCCATTACACGCGGTCCCCCGGGACAGATACAGATACGCAGTATTTT
CASHYTRSPGTDTDTQYF
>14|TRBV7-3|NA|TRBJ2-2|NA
TGTGCCAGCAGCTTAAGGCACGACACCGGGGAGCTGTTTTTT
CASSLRHDTGELFF
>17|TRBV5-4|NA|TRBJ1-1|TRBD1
TGTGCCAGCAGCCCCCAGGGGTTCGGGACAGAGAACACTGAAGCTTTCTTT
CASSPQGFGTENTEAFF
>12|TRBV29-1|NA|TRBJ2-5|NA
TGCAGCGTTGATAGACAACGGGAGACCCAGTACTTC
CSVDRQRETQYF
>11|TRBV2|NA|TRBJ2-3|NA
TGTGCCACTCAGGTCGCCAGCACGCAGTATTTT
CATQVASTQYF
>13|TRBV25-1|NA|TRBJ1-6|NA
TGTGCCAGCAGGACAAGGGAGATTTCACCCCTCCACTTT
CASRTREISPLHF
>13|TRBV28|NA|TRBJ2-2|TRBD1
TGTGCCAGTGACAGGGCACCCACCGGGGAGCTGTTTTTT
CASDRAPTGELFF
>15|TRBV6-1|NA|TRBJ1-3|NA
TGTGCCAGCAGTGAACAGGGTATGGGTGGAAACACCATATATTTT
CASSEQGMGGNTIYF
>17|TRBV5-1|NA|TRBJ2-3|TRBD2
TGCGCCAGCAGCCCAGGGACTAGCGGGGGGGCCTATTCTACGCAGTATTTT
CASSPGTSGGAYSTQYF